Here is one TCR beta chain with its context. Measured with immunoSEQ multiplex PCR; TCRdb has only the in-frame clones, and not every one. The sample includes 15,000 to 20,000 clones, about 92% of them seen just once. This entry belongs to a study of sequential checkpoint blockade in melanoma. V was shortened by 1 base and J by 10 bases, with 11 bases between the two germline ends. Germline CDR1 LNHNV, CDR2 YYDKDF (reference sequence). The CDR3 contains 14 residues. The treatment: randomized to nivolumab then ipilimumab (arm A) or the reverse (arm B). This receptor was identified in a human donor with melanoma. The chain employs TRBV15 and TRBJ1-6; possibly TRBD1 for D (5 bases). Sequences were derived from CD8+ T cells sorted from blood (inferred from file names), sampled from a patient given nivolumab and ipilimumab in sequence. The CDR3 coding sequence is TGTGCCACCAGCAGAGCGGGGCGGGGGTCACCCCTCCACTTT. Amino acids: CATSRAGRGSPLHF.